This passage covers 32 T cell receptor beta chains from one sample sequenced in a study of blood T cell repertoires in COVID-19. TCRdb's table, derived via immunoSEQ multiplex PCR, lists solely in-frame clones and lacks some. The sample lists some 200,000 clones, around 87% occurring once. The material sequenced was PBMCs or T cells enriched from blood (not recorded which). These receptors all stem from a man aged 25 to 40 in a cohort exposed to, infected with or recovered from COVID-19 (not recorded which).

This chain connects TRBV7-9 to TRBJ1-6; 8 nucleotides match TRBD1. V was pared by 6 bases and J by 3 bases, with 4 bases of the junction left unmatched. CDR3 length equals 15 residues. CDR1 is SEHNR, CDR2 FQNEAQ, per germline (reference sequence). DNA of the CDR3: TGTGCCAGCAGTTTCGACAGGGGCTATAATTCACCCCTCCACTTT. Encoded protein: CASSFDRGYNSPLHF.

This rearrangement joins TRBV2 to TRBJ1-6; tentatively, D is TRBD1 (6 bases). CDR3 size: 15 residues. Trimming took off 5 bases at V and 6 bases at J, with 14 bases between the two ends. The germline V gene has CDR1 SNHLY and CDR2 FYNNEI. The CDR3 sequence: CASSTQGSTNSPLHF. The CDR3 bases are TGTGCCAGCAGTACACAGGGATCCACTAATTCACCCCTCCACTTT.

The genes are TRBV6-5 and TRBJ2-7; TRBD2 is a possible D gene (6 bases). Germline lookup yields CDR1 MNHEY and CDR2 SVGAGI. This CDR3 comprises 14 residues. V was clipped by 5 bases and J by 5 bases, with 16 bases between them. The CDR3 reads CASSPLGGVDEQYF. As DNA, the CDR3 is TGTGCCAGCAGTCCCCTGGGAGGTGTCGACGAGCAGTACTTC.

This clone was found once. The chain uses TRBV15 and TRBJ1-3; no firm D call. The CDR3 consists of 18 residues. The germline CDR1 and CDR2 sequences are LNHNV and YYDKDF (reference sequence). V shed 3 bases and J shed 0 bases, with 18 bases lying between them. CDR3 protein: CATSRHSVPINSGNTIYF. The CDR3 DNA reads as TGTGCCACCAGCAGGCACAGTGTTCCTATCAACTCTGGAAACACCATATATTTT.

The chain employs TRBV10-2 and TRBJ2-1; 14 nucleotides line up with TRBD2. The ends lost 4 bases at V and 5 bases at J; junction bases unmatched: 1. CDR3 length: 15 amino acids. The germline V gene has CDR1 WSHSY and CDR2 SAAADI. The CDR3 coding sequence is TGCGCCAGCAGTGTGACTAGCGGGAGGGACAATGAGCAGTTCTTC. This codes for CASSVTSGRDNEQFF.

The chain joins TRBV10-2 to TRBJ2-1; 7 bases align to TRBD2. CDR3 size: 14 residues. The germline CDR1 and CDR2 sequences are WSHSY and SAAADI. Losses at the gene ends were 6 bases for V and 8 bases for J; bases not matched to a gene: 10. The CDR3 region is CASSLAALQHEQFF. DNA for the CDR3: TGCGCCAGCAGCCTAGCGGCTCTTCAGCATGAGCAGTTCTTC.

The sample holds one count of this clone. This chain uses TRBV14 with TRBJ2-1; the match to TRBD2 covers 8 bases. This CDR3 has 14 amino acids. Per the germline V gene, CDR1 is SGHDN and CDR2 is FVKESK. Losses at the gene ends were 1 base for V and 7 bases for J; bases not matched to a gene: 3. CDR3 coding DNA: TGTGCCAGCAGCCAAGTCGGCGGGAGGAATGAGCAGTTCTTC. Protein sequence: CASSQVGGRNEQFF.

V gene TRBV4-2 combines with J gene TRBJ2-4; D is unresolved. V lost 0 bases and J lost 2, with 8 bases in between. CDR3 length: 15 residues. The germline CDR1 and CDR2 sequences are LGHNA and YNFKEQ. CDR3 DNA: TGTGCCAGCAGCCAAGACGCGCTAACCAAAAACATTCAGTACTTC. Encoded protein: CASSQDALTKNIQYF.

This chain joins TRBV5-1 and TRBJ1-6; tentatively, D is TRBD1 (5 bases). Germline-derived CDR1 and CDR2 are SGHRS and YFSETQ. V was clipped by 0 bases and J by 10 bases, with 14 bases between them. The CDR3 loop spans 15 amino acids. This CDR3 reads CASSLANRRASPLHF. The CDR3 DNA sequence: TGCGCCAGCAGCTTGGCCAACAGGAGGGCCTCACCCCTCCACTTT.

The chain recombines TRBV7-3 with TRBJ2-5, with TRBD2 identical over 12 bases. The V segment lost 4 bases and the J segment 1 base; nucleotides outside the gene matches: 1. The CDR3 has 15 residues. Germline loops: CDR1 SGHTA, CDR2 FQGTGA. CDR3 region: CASSSTSGGQETQYF. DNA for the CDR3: TGTGCCAGCAGCTCGACTAGCGGGGGCCAAGAGACCCAGTACTTC.

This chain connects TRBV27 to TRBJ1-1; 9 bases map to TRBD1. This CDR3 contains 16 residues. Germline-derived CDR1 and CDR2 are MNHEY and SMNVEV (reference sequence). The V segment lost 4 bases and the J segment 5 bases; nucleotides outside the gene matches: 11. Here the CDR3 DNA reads TGTGCCAGCAGTTCCCCCACAGGGGGCTTAAGAACTGAAGCTTTCTTT. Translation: CASSSPTGGLRTEAFF.

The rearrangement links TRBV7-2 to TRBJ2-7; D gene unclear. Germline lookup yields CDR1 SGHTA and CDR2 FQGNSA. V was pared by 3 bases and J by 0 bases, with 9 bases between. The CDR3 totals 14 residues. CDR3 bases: TGTGCCAGCAGCTTTTGGGCAGCCTCCTACGAGCAGTACTTC. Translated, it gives CASSFWAASYEQYF.

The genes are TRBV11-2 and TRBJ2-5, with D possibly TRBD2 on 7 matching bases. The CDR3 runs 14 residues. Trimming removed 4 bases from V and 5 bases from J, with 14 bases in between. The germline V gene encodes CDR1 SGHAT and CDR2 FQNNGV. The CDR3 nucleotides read TGTGCCAGCAGCTATGGGGGGGCAGGGGAGACCCAGTACTTC. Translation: CASSYGGAGETQYF.

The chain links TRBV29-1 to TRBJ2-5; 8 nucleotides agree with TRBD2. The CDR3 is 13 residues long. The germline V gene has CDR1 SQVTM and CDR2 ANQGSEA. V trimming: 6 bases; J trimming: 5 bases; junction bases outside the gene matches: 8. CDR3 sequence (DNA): TGCAGCGTGCCAGCGGGAGCCGGCGAGACCCAGTACTTC. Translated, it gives CSVPAGAGETQYF.

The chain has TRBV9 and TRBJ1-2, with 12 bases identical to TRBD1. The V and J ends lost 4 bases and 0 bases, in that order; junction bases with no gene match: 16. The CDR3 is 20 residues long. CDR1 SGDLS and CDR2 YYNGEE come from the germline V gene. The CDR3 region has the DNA TGTGCCAGCAGCCCCCGGGACAGGGGGCCCTCCTATTTTACTAACTATGGCTACACCTTC. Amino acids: CASSPRDRGPSYFTNYGYTF.

The CDR3 DNA sequence: TGTGCCAGCAGTCCGCAGCCGGGACAGGGGTACTATGGCTACACCTTC. This encodes CASSPQPGQGYYGYTF. The genes are TRBV6-2 or TRBV6-3 and TRBJ1-2; TRBD1 agrees at 10 bases. V trimming: 5 bases; J trimming: 3 bases; junction bases outside the gene matches: 9. This CDR3 is built from 16 residues. Germline values: CDR1 MNHEY, CDR2 SVGEGT.

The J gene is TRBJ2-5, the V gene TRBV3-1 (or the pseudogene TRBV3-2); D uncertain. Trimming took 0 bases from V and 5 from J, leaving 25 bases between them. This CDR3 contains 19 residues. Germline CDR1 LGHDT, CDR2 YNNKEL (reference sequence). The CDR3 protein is CASSQDRAGRGVNWETQYF. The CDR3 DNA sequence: TGTGCCAGCAGCCAAGATCGCGCAGGCCGTGGTGTAAATTGGGAGACCCAGTACTTC.

CDR3 residues: CAISATPGLAAYEQYF. In nucleotides, the CDR3 is TGTGCCATCAGCGCTACTCCGGGACTAGCGGCCTACGAGCAGTACTTC. The V gene is TRBV10-3, the J gene TRBJ2-7; 11 nucleotides agree with TRBD2. The CDR3 length is 16 residues. Germline CDR1 reads ENHRY; CDR2 reads SYGVKD. Unmatched junction bases numbered 9, after V lost 6 bases and J lost 2 bases.

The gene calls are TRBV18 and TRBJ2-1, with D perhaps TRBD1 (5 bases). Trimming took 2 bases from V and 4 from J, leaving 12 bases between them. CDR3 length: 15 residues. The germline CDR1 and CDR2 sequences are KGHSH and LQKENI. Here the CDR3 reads CASSPGEGVYNEQFF. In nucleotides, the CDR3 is TGTGCCAGCTCACCAGGGGAAGGGGTTTACAATGAGCAGTTCTTC.

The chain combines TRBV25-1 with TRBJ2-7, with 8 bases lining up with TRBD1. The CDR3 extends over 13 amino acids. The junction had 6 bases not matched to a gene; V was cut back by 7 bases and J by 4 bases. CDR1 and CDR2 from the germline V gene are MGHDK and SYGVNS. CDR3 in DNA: TGTGCCAGCAAGGGACAGGAGGCGTACGAGCAGTACTTC. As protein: CASKGQEAYEQYF.

This CDR3 is CASSFPLAGVGEQYF. DNA of the CDR3: TGTGCCAGCAGCTTCCCGCTAGCGGGAGTTGGCGAGCAGTACTTC. The gene calls are TRBV7-2 and TRBJ2-7, with 10 bases that match TRBD2. Trimming at V came to 3 bases and at J to 6 bases, leaving 8 bases not matched to a gene. This CDR3 contains 15 residues. Germline CDR1 SGHTA, CDR2 FQGNSA.

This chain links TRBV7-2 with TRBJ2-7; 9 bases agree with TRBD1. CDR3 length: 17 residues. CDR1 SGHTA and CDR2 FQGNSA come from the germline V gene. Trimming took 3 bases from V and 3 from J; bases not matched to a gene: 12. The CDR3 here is CASSLGGDREPSYEQYF. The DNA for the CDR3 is TGTGCCAGCAGCTTGGGGGGGGACAGGGAACCCAGCTACGAGCAGTACTTC.

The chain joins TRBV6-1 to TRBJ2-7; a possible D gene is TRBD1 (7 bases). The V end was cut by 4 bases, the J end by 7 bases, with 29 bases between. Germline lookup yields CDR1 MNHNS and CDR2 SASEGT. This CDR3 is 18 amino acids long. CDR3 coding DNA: TGTGCCAGCAGTGCGGGACAGAGGCGGGACTCTCGAGGTAGGGAGCAGTACTTC. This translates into CASSAGQRRDSRGREQYF.

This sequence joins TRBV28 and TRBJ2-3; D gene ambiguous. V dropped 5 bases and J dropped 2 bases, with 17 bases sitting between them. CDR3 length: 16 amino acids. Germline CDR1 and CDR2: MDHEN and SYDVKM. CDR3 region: CASSLFDWRDTDTQYF. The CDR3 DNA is TGTGCCAGCAGTCTATTTGACTGGCGAGACACAGATACGCAGTATTTT. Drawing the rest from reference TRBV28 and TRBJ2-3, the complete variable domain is DVKVTQSSRYLVKRTGEKVFLECVQDMDHENMFWYRQDPGLGLRLIYFSYDVKMKEKGDIPEGYSVSREKKERFSLILESASTNQTSMYLCASSLFDWRDTDTQYFGPGTRLTVL.

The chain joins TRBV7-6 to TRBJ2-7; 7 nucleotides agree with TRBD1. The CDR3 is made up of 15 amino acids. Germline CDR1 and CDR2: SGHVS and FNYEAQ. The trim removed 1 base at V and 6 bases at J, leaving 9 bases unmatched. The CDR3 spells CASSLGLTGFGEQYF. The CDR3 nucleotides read TGTGCCAGCAGCTTAGGGCTGACAGGGTTTGGCGAGCAGTACTTC.

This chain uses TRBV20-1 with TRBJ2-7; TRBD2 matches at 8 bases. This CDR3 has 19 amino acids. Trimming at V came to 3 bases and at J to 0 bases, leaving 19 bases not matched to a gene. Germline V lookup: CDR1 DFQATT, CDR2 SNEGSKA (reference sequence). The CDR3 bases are TGCAGTGCTAGTCGGGTGGAGGCGGGAGGCCTAGCGGACTCCTACGAGCAGTACTTC. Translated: CSASRVEAGGLADSYEQYF.

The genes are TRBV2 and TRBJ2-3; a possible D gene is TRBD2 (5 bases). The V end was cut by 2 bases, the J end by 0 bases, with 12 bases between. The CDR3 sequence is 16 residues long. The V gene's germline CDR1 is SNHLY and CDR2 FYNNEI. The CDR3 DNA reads TGTGCCAGCAGTGAATGGCCGGGGTCAAGCACAGATACGCAGTATTTT. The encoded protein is CASSEWPGSSTDTQYF.

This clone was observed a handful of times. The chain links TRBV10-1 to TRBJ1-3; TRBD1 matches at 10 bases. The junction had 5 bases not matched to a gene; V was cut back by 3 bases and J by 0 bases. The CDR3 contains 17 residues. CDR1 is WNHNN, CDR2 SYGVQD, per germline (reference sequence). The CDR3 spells CASSDSRDRGSGNTIYF. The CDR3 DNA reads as TGCGCCAGCAGTGACTCCCGGGACAGGGGCTCTGGAAACACCATATATTTT.

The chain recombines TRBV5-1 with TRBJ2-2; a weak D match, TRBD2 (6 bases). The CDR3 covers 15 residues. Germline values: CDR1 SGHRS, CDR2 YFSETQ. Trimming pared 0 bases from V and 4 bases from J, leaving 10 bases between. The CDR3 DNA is TGCGCCAGCAGCTTGGCGGGAGACGGCACCGGGGAGCTGTTTTTT. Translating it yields CASSLAGDGTGELFF.

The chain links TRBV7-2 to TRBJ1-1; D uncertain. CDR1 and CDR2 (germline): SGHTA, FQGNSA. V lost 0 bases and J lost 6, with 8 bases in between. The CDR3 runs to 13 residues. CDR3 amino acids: CASSLANEAEAFF. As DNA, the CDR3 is TGTGCCAGCAGCTTAGCAAACGAGGCTGAAGCTTTCTTT.

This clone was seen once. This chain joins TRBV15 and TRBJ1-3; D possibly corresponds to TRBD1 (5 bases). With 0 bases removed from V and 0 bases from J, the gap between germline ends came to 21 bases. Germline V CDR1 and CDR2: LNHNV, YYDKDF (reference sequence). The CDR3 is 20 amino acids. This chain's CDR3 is CATSRDNDGLGLHSGNTIYF. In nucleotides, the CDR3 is TGTGCCACCAGCAGAGATAATGACGGGCTGGGGCTCCACTCTGGAAACACCATATATTTT.

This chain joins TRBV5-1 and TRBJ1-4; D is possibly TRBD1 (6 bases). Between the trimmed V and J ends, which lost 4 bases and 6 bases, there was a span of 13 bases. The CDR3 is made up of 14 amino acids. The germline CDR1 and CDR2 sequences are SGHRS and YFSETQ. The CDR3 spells CASSPDRPDEKLFF. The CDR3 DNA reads TGCGCCAGCAGCCCCGACAGGCCCGATGAAAAACTGTTTTTT.